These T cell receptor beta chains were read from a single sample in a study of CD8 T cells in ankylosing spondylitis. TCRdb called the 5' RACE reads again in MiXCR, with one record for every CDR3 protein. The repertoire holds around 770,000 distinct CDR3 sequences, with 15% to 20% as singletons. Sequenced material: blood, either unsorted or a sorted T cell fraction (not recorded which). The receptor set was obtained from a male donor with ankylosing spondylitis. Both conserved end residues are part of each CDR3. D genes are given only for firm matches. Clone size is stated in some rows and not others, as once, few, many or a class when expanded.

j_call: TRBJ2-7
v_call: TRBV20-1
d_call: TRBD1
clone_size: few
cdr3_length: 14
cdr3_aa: CSASRRDRGDEQYF
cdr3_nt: TGCAGTGCTAGTAGGAGGGACAGGGGGGACGAGCAGTACTTC

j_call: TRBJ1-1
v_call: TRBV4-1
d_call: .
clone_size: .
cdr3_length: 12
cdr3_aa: CASSQLSTEAFF
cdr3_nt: TGCGCCAGCAGCCAACTAAGCACTGAAGCTTTCTTT

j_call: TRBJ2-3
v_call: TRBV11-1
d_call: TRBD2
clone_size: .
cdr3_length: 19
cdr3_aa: CASSLTSGGAASYTDTQYF
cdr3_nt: TGTGCCAGCAGCCTGACTAGCGGGGGGGCCGCGTCATACACAGATACGCAGTATTTT

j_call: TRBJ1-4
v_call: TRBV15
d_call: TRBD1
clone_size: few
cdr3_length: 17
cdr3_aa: CATSRVRQGAVGEKLFF
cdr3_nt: TGTGCCACCAGCAGAGTTAGACAGGGGGCCGTAGGTGAAAAACTGTTTTTT

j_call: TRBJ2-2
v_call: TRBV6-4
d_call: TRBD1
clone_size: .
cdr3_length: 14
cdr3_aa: CASSAGQDTGELFF
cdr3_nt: TGTGCCAGCAGTGCGGGACAGGACACCGGGGAGCTGTTTTTT

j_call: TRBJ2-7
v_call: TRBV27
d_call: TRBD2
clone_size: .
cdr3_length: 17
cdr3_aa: CASQFTRSAGGGYEQYF
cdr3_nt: TGTGCCAGCCAGTTTACTCGGAGTGCGGGGGGTGGCTACGAGCAGTACTTC

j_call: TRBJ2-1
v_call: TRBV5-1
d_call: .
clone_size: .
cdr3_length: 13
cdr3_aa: CASSLLVNNEQFF
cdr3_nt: TGCGCCAGCAGCTTACTAGTTAACAATGAGCAGTTCTTC

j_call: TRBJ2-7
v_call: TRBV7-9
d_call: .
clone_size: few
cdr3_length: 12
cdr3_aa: CATLTRKNEQYF
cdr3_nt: TGTGCCACCCTAACGAGGAAGAACGAGCAGTACTTC

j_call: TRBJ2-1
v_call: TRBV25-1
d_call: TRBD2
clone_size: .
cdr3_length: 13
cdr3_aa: CAVSSGIYNEQFF
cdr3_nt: TGTGCCGTGTCTAGCGGGATCTACAATGAGCAGTTCTTC

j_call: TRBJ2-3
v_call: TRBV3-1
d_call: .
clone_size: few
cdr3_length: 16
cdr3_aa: CASSLVGITGGDTQYF
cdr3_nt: TGTGCCAGCAGCCTAGTCGGCATCACAGGTGGAGATACGCAGTATTTT

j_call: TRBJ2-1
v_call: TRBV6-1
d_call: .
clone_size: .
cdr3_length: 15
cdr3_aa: CASTQFLTLNNEQFF
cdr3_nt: TGTGCCAGCACCCAGTTTCTGACTCTAAACAATGAGCAGTTCTTC

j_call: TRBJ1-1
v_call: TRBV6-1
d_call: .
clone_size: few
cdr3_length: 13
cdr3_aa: CASSAVTGTEAFF
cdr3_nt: TGTGCCAGCAGCGCAGTAACAGGGACTGAAGCTTTCTTT

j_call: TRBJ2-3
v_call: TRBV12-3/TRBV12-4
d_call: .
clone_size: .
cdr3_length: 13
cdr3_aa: CASSFVNTDTQYF
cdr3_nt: TGTGCCAGCAGTTTCGTGAACACAGATACGCAGTATTTT

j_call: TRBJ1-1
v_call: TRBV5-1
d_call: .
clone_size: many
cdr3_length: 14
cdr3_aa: CASSAGDRATEAFF
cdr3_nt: TGCGCCAGCAGCGCCGGGGACCGAGCAACTGAAGCTTTCTTT

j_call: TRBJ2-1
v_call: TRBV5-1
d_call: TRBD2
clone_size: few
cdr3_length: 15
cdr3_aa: CASRPTSGVYNEQFF
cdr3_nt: TGCGCCAGCAGGCCTACTAGCGGGGTGTACAATGAGCAGTTCTTC

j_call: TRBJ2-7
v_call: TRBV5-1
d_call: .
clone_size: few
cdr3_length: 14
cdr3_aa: CASSALSDHYEQYF
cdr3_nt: TGCGCCAGCAGCGCTCTTTCGGACCACTACGAGCAGTACTTC

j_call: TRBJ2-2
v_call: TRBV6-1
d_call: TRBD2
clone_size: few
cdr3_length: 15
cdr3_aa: CASKRLATNTGELFF
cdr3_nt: TGTGCCAGCAAACGACTAGCGACGAACACCGGGGAGCTGTTTTTT

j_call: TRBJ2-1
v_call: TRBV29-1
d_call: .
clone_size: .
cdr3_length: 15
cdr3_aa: CSVTHQRSSYNEQFF
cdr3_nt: TGCAGCGTTACACACCAAAGGAGCTCCTACAATGAGCAGTTCTTC

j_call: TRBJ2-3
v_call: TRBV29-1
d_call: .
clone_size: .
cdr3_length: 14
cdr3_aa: CSVVDRESTDTQYF
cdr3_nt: TGCAGCGTTGTCGACCGGGAGAGCACAGATACGCAGTATTTT

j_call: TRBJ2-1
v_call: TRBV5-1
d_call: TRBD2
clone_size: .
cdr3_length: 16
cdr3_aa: CASSSGLAGGPRRQFF
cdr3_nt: TGCGCCAGCAGCTCGGGACTAGCGGGGGGGCCTCGCAGGCAGTTCTTC

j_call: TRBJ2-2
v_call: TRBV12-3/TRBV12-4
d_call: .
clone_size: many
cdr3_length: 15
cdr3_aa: CASRNRESNTGELFF
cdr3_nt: TGTGCCAGCAGGAACAGGGAGTCCAACACCGGGGAGCTGTTTTTT

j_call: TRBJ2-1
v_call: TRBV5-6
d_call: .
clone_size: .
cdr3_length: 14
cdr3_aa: CASRRGTTYNEQFF
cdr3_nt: TGTGCCAGCAGAAGAGGGACCACCTACAATGAGCAGTTCTTC

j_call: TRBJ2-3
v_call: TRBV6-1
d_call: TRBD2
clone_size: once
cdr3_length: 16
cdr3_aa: CASSVVSGGAGDTQYF
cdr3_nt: TGTGCCAGCAGTGTAGTTAGCGGGGGGGCCGGCGATACGCAGTATTTT